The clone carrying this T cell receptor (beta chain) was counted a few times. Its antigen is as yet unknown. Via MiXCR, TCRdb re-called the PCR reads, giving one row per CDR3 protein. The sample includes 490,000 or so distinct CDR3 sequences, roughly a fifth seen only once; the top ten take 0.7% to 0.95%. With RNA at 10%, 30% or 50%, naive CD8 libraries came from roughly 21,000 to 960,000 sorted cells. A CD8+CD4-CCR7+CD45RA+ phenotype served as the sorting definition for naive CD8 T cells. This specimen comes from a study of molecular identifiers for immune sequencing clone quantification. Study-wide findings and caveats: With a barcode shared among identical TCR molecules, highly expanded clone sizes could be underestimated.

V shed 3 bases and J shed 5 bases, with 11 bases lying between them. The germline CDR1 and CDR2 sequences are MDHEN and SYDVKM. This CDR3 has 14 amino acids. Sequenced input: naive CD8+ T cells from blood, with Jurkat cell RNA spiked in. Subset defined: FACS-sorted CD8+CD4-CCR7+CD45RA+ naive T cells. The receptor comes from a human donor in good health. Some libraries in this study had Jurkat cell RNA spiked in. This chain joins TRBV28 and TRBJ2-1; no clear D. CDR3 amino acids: CASSFTANNNEQFF. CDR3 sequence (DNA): TGTGCCAGCAGTTTCACAGCCAATAACAATGAGCAGTTCTTC.